The 20 T cell receptor beta chains in this list originate from one sample, sequenced in a study of blood T cell repertoires in COVID-19. Clones were sequenced by immunoSEQ multiplex PCR, and TCRdb holds only the in-frame ones, with some missing. In the table there are some 55,000 clones, approximately 87% of which are singletons. The sequenced sample consisted of peripheral blood. The receptors here all came from a man in his 60s with acute or convalescent COVID-19.

The rearrangement links TRBV20-1 to TRBJ1-2; D perhaps matches TRBD1 (5 bases). This CDR3 comprises 11 residues. In germline, CDR1 is DFQATT, CDR2 SNEGSKA (reference sequence). V gave up 3 bases and J gave up 3 bases, with 5 bases separating them. The CDR3 DNA follows: TGCAGTGCTAGCAGGGACTATGGCTACACCTTC. This translates into CSASRDYGYTF.

The J gene is TRBJ1-5, the V gene TRBV5-6, with 7 bases that match TRBD1. The junction had 12 bases not matched to a gene; V was cut back by 0 bases and J by 0 bases. Germline V gene lookup returns CDR1 SGHDT and CDR2 YYEEEE. This CDR3 comprises 19 residues. For the CDR3, the DNA is TGTGCCAGCAGCTTGGCCGTCACCGGGACAGCTAATAGCAATCAGCCCCAGCATTTT. Residues: CASSLAVTGTANSNQPQHF.

This chain links TRBV20-1 with TRBJ2-1, with D possibly being TRBD2 (5 bases). V was cut by 3 bases and J by 6 bases, with 18 bases left in between. This CDR3 spans 15 amino acids. The germline gives CDR1 DFQATT, CDR2 SNEGSKA (reference sequence). CDR3 sequence: CSASDSWAGSNEQFF. CDR3 bases: TGCAGTGCTAGTGATAGTTGGGCGGGTTCCAATGAGCAGTTCTTC.

The CDR3 DNA is TGCGCCAGCAGCTTGGGGTTTGGACAGATGGACTACACCTTC. Protein: CASSLGFGQMDYTF. V and J are TRBV5-1 and TRBJ1-2; the D gene is possibly TRBD1 (6 bases). CDR1 is SGHRS and CDR2 is YFSETQ in the germline V gene. The CDR3 length is 14 residues. V shed 0 bases and J shed 10 bases, with 16 bases lying between them.

This clone is a singleton in its sample. The chain uses TRBV19 and TRBJ1-2; 10 bases map to TRBD1. This CDR3 has 14 amino acids. Looked up from germline, CDR1 is LNHDA and CDR2 is SQIVND (reference sequence). V dropped 5 bases and J dropped 5; count of bases not matched to a gene: 5. This CDR3 reads CASSLGTGVYGYTF. The CDR3 DNA reads as TGTGCCAGTAGTTTGGGGACAGGGGTTTATGGCTACACCTTC.

This chain uses TRBV13 with TRBJ1-2, with a weak D call TRBD1 (6 bases). V lost 4 bases, J lost 6 bases, and 12 bases lay in between. Germline CDR1 reads PRHDT; CDR2 reads FYEKMQ (reference sequence). The CDR3 totals 13 residues. The CDR3 sequence: CASSSGGADGYTF. DNA for the CDR3: TGTGCCAGCAGCTCCGGGGGGGCAGATGGCTACACCTTC.

The rearrangement joins TRBV27 to TRBJ1-3; 9 bases align to TRBD1. Germline trimming cut 8 bases from V and 1 base from J; bases unmatched to any gene: 9. The CDR3 is 16 residues long. Germline lookup yields CDR1 MNHEY and CDR2 SMNVEV (reference sequence). CDR3 nucleotide sequence: TGTGCCAGCGGAACTACAGGGGGCACTTCTGGAAACACCATATATTTT. This gives the protein CASGTTGGTSGNTIYF.

The rearrangement links TRBV13 to TRBJ2-1; D uncertain. CDR1 PRHDT and CDR2 FYEKMQ come from the germline V gene (reference sequence). V lost 5 bases and J lost 7, with 18 bases in between. This CDR3 region has 15 residues. CDR3 in DNA: TGTGCCAGCAGCGGCAGCCCTGATGCAGGTAATGAGCAGTTCTTC. Protein product: CASSGSPDAGNEQFF.

This clone appeared once. DNA of the CDR3: TGCGCCAGCAGCCAAGATAGTTCCGGGGAGCTGTTTTTT. Its translation: CASSQDSSGELFF. The chain links TRBV4-3 to TRBJ2-2; D unclear. Trimming pared 0 bases from V and 6 bases from J, leaving 5 bases between. CDR1 and CDR2 from the germline V gene are LGHNA and YSLEER. The CDR3 loop spans 13 amino acids.

The J gene is TRBJ1-2, the V gene TRBV4-3, with 9 nucleotides matching TRBD1. The ends lost 3 bases at V and 3 bases at J; junction bases unmatched: 8. The CDR3 runs to 16 residues. The germline V gene encodes CDR1 LGHNA and CDR2 YSLEER. This chain's CDR3 is CASSHGTGLWDYGYTF. Here the CDR3 DNA reads TGCGCCAGCAGCCACGGGACAGGGCTCTGGGACTATGGCTACACCTTC.

The chain recombines TRBV5-8 with TRBJ1-1; D is perhaps TRBD1 (5 bases). The CDR3 has 15 amino acids. The germline CDR1 and CDR2 sequences are SGHTS and YDEGEE. V lost 3 bases to trimming and J lost 2 bases, with 14 bases between them. The CDR3 DNA reads as TGTGCCAGCAGCTATCAGGGCGGAAGAAACACTGAAGCTTTCTTT. Translation: CASSYQGGRNTEAFF.

The rearrangement uses TRBV30 and TRBJ1-2; no clear D. Germline-derived CDR1 and CDR2 are GTSNPN and SVGIG (reference sequence). The CDR3 extends over 14 amino acids. Trimming left V 0 bases short and J 4 bases short, with 12 bases between. The CDR3 nucleotides read TGTGCCTGGAGTGTGAACACAGCCTTCTATGGCTACACCTTC. Its protein product is CAWSVNTAFYGYTF.

The V call is TRBV5-1, the J call TRBJ2-2, with a tentative D call TRBD2 (5 bases). CDR1 and CDR2 (germline): SGHRS, YFSETQ. V was cut by 2 bases and J by 0 bases, with 8 bases left in between. This CDR3 has 15 amino acids. DNA of the CDR3: TGCGCCAGCAGCTTAGGGAGTGCGAACACCGGGGAGCTGTTTTTT. Translation: CASSLGSANTGELFF.

The rearrangement joins TRBV5-1 to TRBJ1-1, with 8 bases aligning to TRBD1. The J segment lost 1 base and the V segment lost 2 bases, leaving 10 bases of the junction unmatched. The CDR3 sequence is 17 residues long. The germline V gene has CDR1 SGHRS and CDR2 YFSETQ. The CDR3: CASSFYGQGKKNTEAFF. The DNA for the CDR3 is TGCGCCAGCAGCTTTTACGGACAGGGAAAAAAGAACACTGAAGCTTTCTTT.

V gene TRBV28 combines with J gene TRBJ1-1; a weak D match, TRBD1 (5 bases). The CDR3 spans 13 residues. Germline V lookup: CDR1 MDHEN, CDR2 SYDVKM. Trimming left V 3 bases short and J 7 bases short, with 12 bases between. CDR3 sequence (DNA): TGTGCCAGCAGTTTGACAGTCCCCGATGAAGCTTTCTTT. Translated, it gives CASSLTVPDEAFF. The full variable domain, in which reference TRBV28 and TRBJ1-1 provide the parts outside the CDR3, is DVKVTQSSRYLVKRTGEKVFLECVQDMDHENMFWYRQDPGLGLRLIYFSYDVKMKEKGDIPEGYSVSREKKERFSLILESASTNQTSMYLCASSLTVPDEAFFGQGTRLTVV.

This clone was recorded only once. CDR3 amino acids: CASSSSGTGNEKLFF. The CDR3 bases are TGTGCCAGCAGCTCATCCGGGACAGGGAATGAAAAACTGTTTTTT. The chain combines TRBV7-9 with TRBJ1-4; 9 bases are shared with TRBD1. Per germline, CDR1 SEHNR and CDR2 FQNEAQ (reference sequence). The CDR3 totals 15 residues. The V segment lost 4 bases and the J segment 5 bases; nucleotides outside the gene matches: 5.

Only a few counts were recorded for this clone. J is TRBJ1-1 and V is TRBV6-5; 11 nucleotides match TRBD1. J gave up 7 bases and V 6 bases, and 7 bases lay outside the gene matches. The CDR3 is 14 amino acids. Germline CDR1 reads MNHEY; CDR2 reads SVGAGI. The CDR3 sequence: CASRITGTGGEAFF. CDR3 coding DNA: TGTGCCAGCAGGATTACCGGGACAGGGGGTGAAGCTTTCTTT.

CDR3 region: CASSVFGGGASDTQYF. The CDR3 DNA sequence: TGTGCCAGCAGTGTTTTTGGCGGGGGGGCCTCAGATACGCAGTATTTT. The chain links TRBV6-1 to TRBJ2-3; 9 bases match TRBD2. After removal of 4 bases from V and 4 bases from J, the junction contained 9 bases not matched to a gene. The germline gives CDR1 MNHNS, CDR2 SASEGT. The CDR3 length is 16 residues.

The chain employs TRBV19 and TRBJ2-5; 8 nucleotides line up with TRBD1. Unmatched junction bases numbered 7, after V lost 4 bases and J lost 6 bases. This CDR3 is 14 amino acids long. The germline CDR1 and CDR2 sequences are LNHDA and SQIVND (reference sequence). CDR3 coding DNA: TGTGCCAGTAGTACCTCGGACAGGGCGCAGACCCAGTACTTC. Protein sequence: CASSTSDRAQTQYF.

The gene calls are TRBV7-2 and TRBJ2-2, with 9 positions matching TRBD1. The germline CDR1 and CDR2 sequences are SGHTA and FQGNSA. The CDR3 loop spans 16 amino acids. V was pared by 5 bases and J by 0 bases, with 4 bases of the junction left unmatched. CDR3 nucleotides: TGTGCCAGCAGCATTCGACAGGGGGCGAACACCGGGGAGCTGTTTTTT. Amino acids: CASSIRQGANTGELFF.